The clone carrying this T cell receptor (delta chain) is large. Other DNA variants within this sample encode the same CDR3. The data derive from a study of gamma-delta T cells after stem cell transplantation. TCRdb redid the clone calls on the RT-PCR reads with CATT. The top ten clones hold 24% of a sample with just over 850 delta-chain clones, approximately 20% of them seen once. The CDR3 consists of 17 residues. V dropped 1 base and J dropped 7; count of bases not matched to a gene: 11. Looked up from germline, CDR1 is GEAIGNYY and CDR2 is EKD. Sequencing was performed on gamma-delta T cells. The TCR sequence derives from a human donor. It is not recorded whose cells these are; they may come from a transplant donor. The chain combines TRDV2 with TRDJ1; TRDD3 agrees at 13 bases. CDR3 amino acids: CACDTLSTGGYVSKLIF. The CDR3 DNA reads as TGTGCCTGTGACACTCTTAGTACTGGGGGATACGTTTCTAAACTCATCTTT.